The 8 T cell receptor beta chains presented below share a single source sample, sequenced in a study of T cells in Graves' hyperthyroidism and ophthalmopathy. Amplified TCR beta CDR3 regions came from RNA transcripts. The HTBI primer set served for first-round RT-PCR of the TCR CDR3. TCRdb passed the multiplex PCR reads through MiXCR, listing each CDR3 protein once. The data show around 280,000 distinct CDR3 sequences, 10% to 15% seen once. The sequencing sample was made of blood. The receptors were sampled from a woman aged 25-40 years with Graves' hyperthyroidism that later progressed to Graves' ophthalmopathy.

This clonotype was detected many times. The chain couples TRBV7-9 to TRBJ2-7; weak D call: TRBD2 (5 bases). The germline V gene has CDR1 SEHNR and CDR2 FQNEAQ (reference sequence). CDR3 length: 14 residues. V lost 5 bases to trimming and J lost 4 bases, with 15 bases between them. The CDR3 is CASSPPRAIYEQYF. Written as DNA, the CDR3 is TGTGCCAGCAGCCCCCCGCGGGCGATTTACGAGCAGTACTTC.

This clonotype occurred many times. The chain employs TRBV7-9 and TRBJ2-7; 9 bases are a match to TRBD1. Germline assignment: CDR1 SEHNR and CDR2 FQNEAQ (reference sequence). The trim removed 1 base at V and 1 base at J, leaving 8 bases unmatched. The CDR3 consists of 17 residues. The CDR3 DNA reads as TGTGCCAGCAGCTTAGTTCGGGACAGGGACGGGTCCTACGAGCAGTACTTC. It codes for CASSLVRDRDGSYEQYF.

On this clonotype itself: A much bigger clone sits one base away, suggesting this may be a read error. This chain links TRBV5-4 with TRBJ2-5, with D perhaps being TRBD1 or TRBD2 (6 bases each). CDR3 length: 13 residues. Germline V lookup: CDR1 SGHNT, CDR2 YYREEE (reference sequence). Trimming stripped 2 bases from V and 5 bases from J, with 10 bases between. Here the CDR3 DNA reads TGTGCCAGCAGCTTAGGGGGGATTGAGACCCAGTACTTC. This codes for CASSLGGIETQYF.

This clonotype was seen at least ten times. The chain couples TRBV6-1 to TRBJ1-2; 9 bases are shared with TRBD1. V shed 8 bases, J shed 4 bases, and the junction held 2 bases outside the gene matches. Germline loops: CDR1 MNHNS, CDR2 SASEGT. This CDR3 has 12 amino acids. The CDR3 is CASRTGAYGYTF. In DNA, the CDR3 is TGTGCCAGCCGGACAGGGGCCTATGGCTACACCTTC.

The table lists this clonotype with many counts. The CDR3 here is CASSSPGTGAYNEQFF. CDR3 in DNA: TGTGCCAGCAGTTCTCCAGGGACAGGGGCCTACAATGAGCAGTTCTTC. The chain combines TRBV28 with TRBJ2-1; 10 positions match TRBD1. Trimming took 4 bases from V and 2 from J; bases not matched to a gene: 5. The V gene's germline CDR1 is MDHEN and CDR2 SYDVKM. The CDR3 length is 16 residues.

In its sample, this clonotype was seen a few times. The CDR3 protein is CASSEQGRQPQHF. CDR3 DNA: TGTGCCAGCAGTGAACAGGGCAGACAGCCCCAGCATTTT. The chain couples TRBV6-1 to TRBJ1-5; D is possibly TRBD1 (5 bases). CDR3 size: 13 residues. V lost 2 bases and J lost 7, with 9 bases in between. In germline, CDR1 is MNHNS, CDR2 SASEGT.

The chain recombines TRBV28 with TRBJ2-5, with TRBD2 matching over 10 bases. Germline CDR1 reads MDHEN; CDR2 reads SYDVKM. The CDR3 has 17 residues. The junction had 10 bases not matched to a gene; V was cut back by 1 base and J by 5 bases. CDR3 bases: TGTGCCAGCAGTTTATATTCTAGCGGGAGATTCGGGGAGACCCAGTACTTC. This gives the protein CASSLYSSGRFGETQYF.

The sample holds a few counts of this clonotype. The chain is built from TRBV9 and TRBJ1-4; 7 bases are a match to TRBD1. The germline V gene has CDR1 SGDLS and CDR2 YYNGEE. CDR3 length equals 15 residues. With V trimmed by 3 bases and J by 7 bases, 9 bases remained unmatched. In DNA, the CDR3 is TGTGCCAGCAGCGGCGCCGACAGGGATGGTGAAAAACTGTTTTTT. Translating it yields CASSGADRDGEKLFF.